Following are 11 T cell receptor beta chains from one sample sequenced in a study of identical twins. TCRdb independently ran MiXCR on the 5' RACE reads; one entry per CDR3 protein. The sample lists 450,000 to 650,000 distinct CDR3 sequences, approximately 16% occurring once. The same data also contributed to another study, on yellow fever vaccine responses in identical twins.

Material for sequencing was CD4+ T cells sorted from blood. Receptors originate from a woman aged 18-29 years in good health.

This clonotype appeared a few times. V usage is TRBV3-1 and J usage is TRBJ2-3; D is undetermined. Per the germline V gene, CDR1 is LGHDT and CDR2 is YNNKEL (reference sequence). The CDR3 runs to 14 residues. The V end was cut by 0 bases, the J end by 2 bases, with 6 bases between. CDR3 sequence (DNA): TGTGCCAGCAGCCAAGATGGATTCACAGATACGCAGTATTTT. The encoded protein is CASSQDGFTDTQYF.

CDR3 coding DNA: TGCGCCAGCAGCTTGGACGGCGTGTCGGGACAGAACTATGGCTACACCTTC. Encoded protein: CASSLDGVSGQNYGYTF. The J gene is TRBJ1-2, the V gene TRBV5-1, with 7 bases that match TRBD1. Germline assignment: CDR1 SGHRS and CDR2 YFSETQ. This CDR3 has 17 residues. Trimming at V came to 0 bases and at J to 2 bases, leaving 10 bases not matched to a gene.

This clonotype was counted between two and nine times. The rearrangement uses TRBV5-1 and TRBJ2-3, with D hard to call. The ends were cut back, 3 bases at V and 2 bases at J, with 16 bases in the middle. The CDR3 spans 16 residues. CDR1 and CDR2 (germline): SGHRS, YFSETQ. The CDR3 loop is CASSSLTWASTDTQYF. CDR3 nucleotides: TGCGCCAGCAGCTCCCTAACCTGGGCATCCACAGATACGCAGTATTTT.

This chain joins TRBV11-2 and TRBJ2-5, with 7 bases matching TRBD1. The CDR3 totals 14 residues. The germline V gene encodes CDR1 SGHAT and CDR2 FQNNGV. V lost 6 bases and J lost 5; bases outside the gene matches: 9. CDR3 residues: CASRPGQSSETQYF. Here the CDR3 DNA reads TGTGCCAGCAGGCCGGGACAGTCGTCGGAGACCCAGTACTTC.

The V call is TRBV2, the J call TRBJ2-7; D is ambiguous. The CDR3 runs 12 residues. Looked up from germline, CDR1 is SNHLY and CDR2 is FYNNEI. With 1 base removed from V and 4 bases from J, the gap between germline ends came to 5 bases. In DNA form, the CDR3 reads TGTGCCAGCAGTGAAGAGCTATACGAGCAGTACGTC. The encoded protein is CASSEELYEQYV.

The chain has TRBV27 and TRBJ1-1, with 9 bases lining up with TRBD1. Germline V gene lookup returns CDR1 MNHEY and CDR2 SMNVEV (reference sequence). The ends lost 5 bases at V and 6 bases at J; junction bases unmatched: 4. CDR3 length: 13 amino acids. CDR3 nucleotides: TGTGCCAGCAGTGACAGACAGGGGGCTGAAGCTTTCTTT. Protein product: CASSDRQGAEAFF.

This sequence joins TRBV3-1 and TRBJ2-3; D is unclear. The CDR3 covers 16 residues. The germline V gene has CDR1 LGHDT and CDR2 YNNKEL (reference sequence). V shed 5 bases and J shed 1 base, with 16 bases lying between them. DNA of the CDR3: TGTGCCAGCAGCTCGTCGACTCTCCAAGGCACAGATACGCAGTATTTT. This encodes CASSSSTLQGTDTQYF.

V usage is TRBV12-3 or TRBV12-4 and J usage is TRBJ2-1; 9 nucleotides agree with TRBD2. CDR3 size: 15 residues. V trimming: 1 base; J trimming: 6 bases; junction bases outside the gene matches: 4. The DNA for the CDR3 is TGTGCCAGCAGTTTAGGGCTAGCGGGGCTCAATGAGCAGTTCTTC. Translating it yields CASSLGLAGLNEQFF.

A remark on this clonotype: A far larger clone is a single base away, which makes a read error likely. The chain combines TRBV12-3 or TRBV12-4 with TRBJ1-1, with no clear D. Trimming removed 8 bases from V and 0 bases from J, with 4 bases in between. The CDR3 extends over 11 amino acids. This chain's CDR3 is CASGLNTEAFF. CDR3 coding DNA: TGTGCCAGCGGCTTGAACACTGAAGCTTTCTTT.

CDR3 region: CASSQTTSGYEQYF. CDR3 sequence (DNA): TGTGCCAGCAGCCAAACGACTAGCGGCTACGAGCAGTACTTC. V is TRBV3-1 and J is TRBJ2-7, with 9 bases fitting TRBD2. The trim removed 2 bases at V and 3 bases at J, leaving 2 bases unmatched. CDR1 and CDR2 from the germline V gene are LGHDT and YNNKEL (reference sequence). CDR3 length: 14 amino acids.

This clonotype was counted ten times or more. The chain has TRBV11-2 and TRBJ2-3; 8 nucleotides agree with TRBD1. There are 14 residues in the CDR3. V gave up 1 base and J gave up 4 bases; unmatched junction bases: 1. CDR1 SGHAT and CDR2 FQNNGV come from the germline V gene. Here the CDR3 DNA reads TGTGCCAGCAGCTTAGGCAGGGGGCCAGATACGCAGTATTTT. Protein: CASSLGRGPDTQYF.